This T cell receptor (beta chain) is drawn from a study of blood T cell repertoires in COVID-19. Study background: Spain, Italy and the United States supplied samples that represented acute and convalescent COVID-19.

Trimming at V came to 2 bases and at J to 2 bases, leaving 2 bases not matched to a gene. CDR1 and CDR2 (germline): SGDLS, YYNGEE. This CDR3 contains 14 residues. This clone was found once. Original methodology: Amplification with reference gene primers provided the estimates of nucleated cell counts. Profiled with immunoSEQ multiplex PCR; TCRdb holds only in-frame clones, not every one. V, J and clone size are taken as reported in that table, and D and trimming were inferred from the DNA itself. The table has some 210,000 clones, roughly four fifths seen once. Sequencing input: peripheral blood. This receptor was taken from a woman aged 70 to 79 with active or convalescent COVID-19. The chain is built from TRBV9 and TRBJ2-3; 7 bases agree with TRBD1. For the CDR3, the DNA is TGTGCCAGCAGCGTCGGGACAGACACAGATACGCAGTATTTT. Protein product: CASSVGTDTDTQYF.